Below, 5 T cell receptor beta chains from the same sample are listed, as sequenced in a study of blood T cell repertoires in COVID-19. Profiling relied on immunoSEQ multiplex PCR, and the TCRdb table lists in-frame clones only, not all of them. The sample has around 60,000 clones, over 75% seen once; the top ten hold approximately 3.4%. Source material: peripheral blood. All receptors derive from a woman at least 80 years old with acute or convalescent COVID-19.

This rearrangement joins TRBV27 to TRBJ1-5; tentative D call: TRBD1 (6 bases). Germline V gene data show CDR1 as MNHEY and CDR2 as SMNVEV (reference sequence). V was shortened by 2 bases and J by 2 bases, with 10 bases between the two germline ends. The CDR3 spans 15 residues. The CDR3 is CASSLTGGGNQPQHF. The CDR3 bases are TGTGCCAGCAGTTTAACGGGGGGCGGCAATCAGCCCCAGCATTTT.

The chain joins TRBV5-4 to TRBJ2-7, with TRBD2 identical over 8 bases. Germline V gives CDR1 SGHNT, CDR2 YYREEE (reference sequence). The CDR3 is 15 amino acids. The ends lost 0 bases at V and 1 base at J; junction bases unmatched: 3. CDR3 in DNA: TGTGCCAGCAGCTTGGCCGGGGGGGTGTCCTACGAGCAGTACTTC. Translation: CASSLAGGVSYEQYF.

V is TRBV11-3 and J is TRBJ2-2, with a tentative D call TRBD1 (5 bases). CDR1 is SGHNT, CDR2 YENEEA, per germline. The CDR3 has 16 amino acids. V dropped 2 bases and J dropped 7 bases, with 17 bases sitting between them. CDR3 region: CASSLSWGVKGGELFF. CDR3 bases: TGTGCCAGCAGCTTATCTTGGGGCGTCAAGGGCGGGGAGCTGTTTTTT.

This rearrangement joins TRBV6-1 to TRBJ1-6; 9 bases fit TRBD1. V was pared by 1 base and J by 8 bases, with 6 bases of the junction left unmatched. This CDR3 is built from 16 residues. Per the germline V gene, CDR1 is MNHNS and CDR2 is SASEGT. CDR3: CASSEGDRGWDSPLHF. DNA for the CDR3: TGTGCCAGCAGTGAAGGTGACAGGGGGTGGGATTCACCCCTCCACTTT.

This clone is a singleton in its sample. This chain uses TRBV11-2 with TRBJ1-3; weak D call: TRBD1 (5 bases). V was shortened by 5 bases and J by 2 bases, with 10 bases between the two germline ends. CDR3 length: 14 residues. The germline gives CDR1 SGHAT, CDR2 FQNNGV. CDR3 nucleotide sequence: TGTGCCAGCAGCGTAAACAGGCCTGGAAACACCATATATTTT. It translates to CASSVNRPGNTIYF.